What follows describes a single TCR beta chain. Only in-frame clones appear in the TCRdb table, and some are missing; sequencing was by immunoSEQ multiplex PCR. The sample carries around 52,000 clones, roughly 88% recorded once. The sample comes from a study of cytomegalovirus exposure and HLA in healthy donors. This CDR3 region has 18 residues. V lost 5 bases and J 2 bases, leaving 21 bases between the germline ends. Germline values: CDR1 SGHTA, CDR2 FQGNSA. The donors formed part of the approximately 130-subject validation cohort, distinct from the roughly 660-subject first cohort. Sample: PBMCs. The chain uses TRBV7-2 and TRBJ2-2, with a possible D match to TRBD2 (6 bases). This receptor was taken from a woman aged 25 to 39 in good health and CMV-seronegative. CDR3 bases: TGTGCCAGCAGCCGGGACTTAACGTACATTACAAACACCGGGGAGCTGTTTTTT. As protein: CASSRDLTYITNTGELFF.